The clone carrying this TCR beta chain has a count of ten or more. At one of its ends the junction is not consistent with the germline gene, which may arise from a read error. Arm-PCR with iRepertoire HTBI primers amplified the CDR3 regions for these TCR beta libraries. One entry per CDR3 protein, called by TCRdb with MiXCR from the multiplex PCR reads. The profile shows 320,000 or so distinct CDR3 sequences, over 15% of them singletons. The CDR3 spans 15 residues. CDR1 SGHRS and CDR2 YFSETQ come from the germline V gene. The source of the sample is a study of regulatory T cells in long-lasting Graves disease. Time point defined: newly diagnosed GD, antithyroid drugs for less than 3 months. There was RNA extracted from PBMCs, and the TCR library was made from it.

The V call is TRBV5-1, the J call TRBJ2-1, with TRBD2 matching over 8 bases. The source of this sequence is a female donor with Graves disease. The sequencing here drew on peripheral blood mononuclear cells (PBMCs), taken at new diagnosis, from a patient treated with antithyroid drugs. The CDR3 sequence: CASSLEAGALNEQFF. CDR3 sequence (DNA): TGTGCCAGCAGCTTGGAAGCGGGAGCATTGAATGAGCAGTTCTTC.